The following is a T cell receptor beta chain sequence with its context. The antigen is not known. Lymphocytes from graft epithelium and lamina propria were isolated. The length of the CDR3 is 14 residues. The V end was cut by 2 bases, the J end by 2 bases, with 13 bases between. Germline V gives CDR1 GTSNPN, CDR2 SVGIG (reference sequence). The data were taken from a study of graft-versus-host responses after intestinal transplantation. Using immunoSEQ multiplex PCR, the repertoire was profiled, and TCRdb retains in-frame clones only, with some absent. In the table there are about 14,000 clones, around three quarters of which are singletons. Study-level points and caveats: GvH clonotypes were identified within recipient marrow, with a subset emerging first in ileum or blood. Patients who carried graft-donor T cell macrochimerism also had high graft-versus-host to host-versus-graft clonal ratios in their allografts. Declines in HvG clones occurring early post-transplant were associated with peak circulating GvH clone levels.

The TCR originated in a human patient who received an intestinal transplant, so some T cells may come from the graft donor. The chain links TRBV30 to TRBJ2-7; D might be TRBD1 (6 bases). This specimen consisted of ileum tissue, obtained 27 days after intestinal transplant. The CDR3 region is CAWSWGRGTYEQYF. The CDR3, as DNA: TGTGCCTGGAGTTGGGGCAGGGGAACCTACGAGCAGTACTTC.